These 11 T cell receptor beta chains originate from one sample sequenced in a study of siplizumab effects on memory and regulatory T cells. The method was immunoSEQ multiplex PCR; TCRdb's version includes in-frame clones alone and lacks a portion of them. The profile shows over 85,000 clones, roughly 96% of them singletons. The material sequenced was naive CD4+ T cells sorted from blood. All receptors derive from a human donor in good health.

The CDR3 protein is CASSISGGTDTQYF. The CDR3 region has the DNA TGTGCCAGTAGTATCTCCGGCGGCACAGATACGCAGTATTTT. The chain employs TRBV19 and TRBJ2-3; D remains ambiguous. The CDR3 length is 14 residues. Germline lookup yields CDR1 LNHDA and CDR2 SQIVND (reference sequence). With 3 bases removed from V and 1 base from J, the gap between germline ends came to 8 bases.

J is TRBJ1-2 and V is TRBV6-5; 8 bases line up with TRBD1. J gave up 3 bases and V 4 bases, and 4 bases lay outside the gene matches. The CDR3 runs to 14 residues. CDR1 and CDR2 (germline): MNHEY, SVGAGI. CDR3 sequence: CASSFRGRDYGYTF. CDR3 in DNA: TGTGCCAGCAGTTTCAGGGGGCGAGACTATGGCTACACCTTC.

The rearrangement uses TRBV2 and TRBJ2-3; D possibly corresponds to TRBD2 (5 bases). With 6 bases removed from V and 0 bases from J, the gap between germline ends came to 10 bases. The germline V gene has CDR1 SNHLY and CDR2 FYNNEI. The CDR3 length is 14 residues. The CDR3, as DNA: TGTGCCAGCAGAGTGGAGCGGAGCACAGATACGCAGTATTTT. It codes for CASRVERSTDTQYF.

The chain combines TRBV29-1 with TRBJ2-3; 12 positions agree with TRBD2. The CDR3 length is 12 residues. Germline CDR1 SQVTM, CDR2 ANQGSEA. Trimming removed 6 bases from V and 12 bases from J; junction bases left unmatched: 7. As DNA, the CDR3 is TGCAGCGTGGCACTAGCGGGGGGAGGACAGTATTTT. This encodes CSVALAGGGQYF.

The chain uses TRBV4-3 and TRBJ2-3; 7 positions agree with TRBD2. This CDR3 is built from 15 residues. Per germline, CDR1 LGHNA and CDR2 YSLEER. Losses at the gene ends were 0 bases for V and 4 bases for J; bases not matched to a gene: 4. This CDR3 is CASSQEKRGPDTQYF. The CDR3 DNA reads TGCGCCAGCAGCCAAGAAAAGCGGGGCCCAGATACGCAGTATTTT.

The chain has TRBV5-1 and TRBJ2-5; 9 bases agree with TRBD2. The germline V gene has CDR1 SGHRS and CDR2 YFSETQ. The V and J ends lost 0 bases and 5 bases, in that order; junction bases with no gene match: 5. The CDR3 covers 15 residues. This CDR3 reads CASSLVAGARETQYF. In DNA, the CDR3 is TGCGCCAGCAGCTTGGTAGCGGGGGCGCGGGAGACCCAGTACTTC.

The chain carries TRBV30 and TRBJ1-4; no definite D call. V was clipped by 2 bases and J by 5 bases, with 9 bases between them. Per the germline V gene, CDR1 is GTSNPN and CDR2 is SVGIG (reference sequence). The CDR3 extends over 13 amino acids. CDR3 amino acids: CAWSRQANEKLFF. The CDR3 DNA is TGTGCCTGGAGTAGGCAGGCGAATGAAAAACTGTTTTTT.

CDR3 loop: CASSPPSNRVWTTYEQYF. As DNA, the CDR3 is TGTGCCAGCTCACCACCCTCGAACAGGGTCTGGACTACTTACGAGCAGTACTTC. The rearrangement links TRBV18 to TRBJ2-7; D possibly matches TRBD1 or TRBD2 (6 bases each). The germline V gene has CDR1 KGHSH and CDR2 LQKENI. The CDR3 has 18 amino acids. Trimming removed 0 bases from V and 4 bases from J, with 22 bases in between. Drawing the rest from reference TRBV18 and TRBJ2-7, the complete variable domain is NAGVMQNPRHLVRRRGQEARLRCSPMKGHSHVYWYRQLPEEGLKFMVYLQKENIIDESGMPKERFSAEFPKEGPSILRIQQVVRGDSAAYFCASSPPSNRVWTTYEQYFGPGTRLTVT.

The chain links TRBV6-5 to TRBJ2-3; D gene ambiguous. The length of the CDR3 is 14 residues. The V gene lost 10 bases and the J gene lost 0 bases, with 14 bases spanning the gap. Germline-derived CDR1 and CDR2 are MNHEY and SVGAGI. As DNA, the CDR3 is TGTGCCACCTCAACAACCACTAGCACAGATACGCAGTATTTT. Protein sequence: CATSTTTSTDTQYF.

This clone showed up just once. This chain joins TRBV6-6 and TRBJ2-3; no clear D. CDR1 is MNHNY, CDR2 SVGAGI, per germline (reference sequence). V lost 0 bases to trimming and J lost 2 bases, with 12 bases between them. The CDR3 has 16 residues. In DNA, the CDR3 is TGTGCCAGCAGTTACTCGATCCTCGGACCCACAGATACGCAGTATTTT. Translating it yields CASSYSILGPTDTQYF.

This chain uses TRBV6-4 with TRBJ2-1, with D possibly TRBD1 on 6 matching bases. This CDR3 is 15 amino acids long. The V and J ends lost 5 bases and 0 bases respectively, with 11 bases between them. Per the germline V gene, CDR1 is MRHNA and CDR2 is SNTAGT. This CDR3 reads CASSTQGSSYNEQFF. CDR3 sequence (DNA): TGTGCCAGCAGTACACAGGGATCCTCCTACAATGAGCAGTTCTTC.